This TCR beta chain was profiled in a study of siplizumab effects on memory and regulatory T cells (dated by TCRdb to between 2018 and 2021). With regard to the full study: Paired mixed lymphocyte reactions were run with siplizumab at approximately 1 ug/mL and without drug, across several responder-stimulator pairs. The effect of the anti-CD2 antibody siplizumab on alloreactive T-cell subsets was examined in allogeneic mixed lymphocyte reactions constructed from human PBMCs.

Overall study results and their limits: Unstimulated naive T cells appeared more diverse than memory T cells, and naive cells seemed to contribute substantially to the alloresponse. Because sequences below about 10^-5 frequency were poorly captured, only a minor fraction of alloreactive clones could be mapped to unstimulated subsets. A naive or memory phenotype could not be assigned to roughly 75-96% of proliferating CD4+ or CD8+ clones. No functional confirmation was obtained for the suppressive function of proliferating Tregs from siplizumab cultures. The cumulative frequency of alloreactive sequences that could be traced back to unstimulated CD4+ memory T cells was significantly reduced by siplizumab. In reactions with siplizumab, an average of about 62% of mappable alloreactive CD4+ clones were Treg-derived, compared with approximately 29% in control reactions.

CDR1 MNHNS and CDR2 SASEGT are derived from the germline V gene. The trim is 2 bases for V and 6 bases for J, with a gap of 11 bases between the germline ends. Including the terminal cysteine and phenylalanine, the CDR3 comprises 14 residues. Just CDR3 DNA is preserved here, 42 bases in frame from base 1. Receptor amplification or capture employed the immunoSEQ multiplex PCR assay. Each sample had around 100,000 TCR templates assayed by the deep sequencing platform. Genomic DNA extracted from sorted T cells was the material used for TCRbeta CDR3 sequencing. The published analysis was carried out like this. Clonal analysis of TCRbeta CDR3 data was done in the R programming language. Unstimulated samples were compared with post-reaction CFSE-low samples to define alloreactive CD4+ and CD8+ clones. Regulatory or non-regulatory origin of alloreactive CD4+ clones was assigned by matching sequences to the sorted unstimulated Treg and non-Treg repertoires. Here the immuneACCESS table is served through TCRdb, limited to in-frame sequences with V and J called. Missing clones are a known gap in these copies; in checked studies unresolved V genes cover under half, and the rest lacks a known reason. D and trimming come from the DNA, and the V and J calls and clone size come from that table. This sample is represented by 9,500 or so clones; more than 35% of them were singletons. The ten largest account for approximately 12% of the sample.

About this clone: Its target antigen remains unknown. Base quality data are lacking; no much larger clone is found one base away.

For around six days, cells in the mixed lymphocyte reaction were kept in coculture at 37 degrees C. Responder PBMCs were labelled with CFSE and stimulator PBMCs were labelled with Violet Dye, after which the responder and stimulator PBMCs were mixed at a 1:1 ratio. Sorted unstimulated T cells, along with proliferating T cells recovered from mixed lymphocyte reactions, underwent TCRbeta CDR3 sequencing. Fresh whole blood from roughly ten HLA-typed healthy donors was used to isolate PBMCs. After the mixed lymphocyte reaction, proliferating CFSE-low responder T cells were FACS-sorted for TCR sequencing.

The sample was CFSE-low (dividing) CD8+ T cells sorted from an allogeneic mixed lymphocyte reaction. The receptor chain draws on TRBV6-1 and TRBJ1-5; tentative D gene TRBD1, with 5 bases matching. The TCR originated in a human donor in good health; the cells came from an allogeneic mixed lymphocyte reaction. The CDR3 in this case is CASSESGGSQPQHF. DNA sequence: TGTGCCAGCAGTGAATCCGGGGGTTCTCAGCCCCAGCATTTT.